This TCR beta chain was sequenced for a study of OX40 agonist ivuxolimab in advanced cancers. About the research overall: Patients received intravenous ivuxolimab every 2 weeks at 0.01 to 10 mg/kg.

Clones were read by immunoSEQ multiplex PCR, and TCRdb kept only the in-frame ones, dropping some. The sample lists 20,000 or so clones, around four fifths seen once, with 3% to 3.5% in the top ten. This clone has only one observation. Antigen unknown. Germline loops: CDR1 SGHRS, CDR2 YFSETQ. V was clipped by 5 bases and J by 5 bases; unmatched bases: 8. The CDR3 has 15 residues. Study-level results: CD4+ and CD8+ blood T cells expanded clonally by week 6 at 0.1 to 3.0 mg/kg.

The receptor was derived from an adult with an advanced solid tumor such as melanoma, head and neck, liver or kidney cancer. This material consisted of CD4+ or CD8+ T cells sorted from blood, taken in a trial of the OX40 agonist ivuxolimab. V is TRBV5-1 and J is TRBJ2-2, with 8 bases matching TRBD1. This chain's CDR3 is CASSGQGGETGELFF. Here the CDR3 DNA reads TGCGCCAGCAGTGGACAGGGTGGGGAAACCGGGGAGCTGTTTTTT.